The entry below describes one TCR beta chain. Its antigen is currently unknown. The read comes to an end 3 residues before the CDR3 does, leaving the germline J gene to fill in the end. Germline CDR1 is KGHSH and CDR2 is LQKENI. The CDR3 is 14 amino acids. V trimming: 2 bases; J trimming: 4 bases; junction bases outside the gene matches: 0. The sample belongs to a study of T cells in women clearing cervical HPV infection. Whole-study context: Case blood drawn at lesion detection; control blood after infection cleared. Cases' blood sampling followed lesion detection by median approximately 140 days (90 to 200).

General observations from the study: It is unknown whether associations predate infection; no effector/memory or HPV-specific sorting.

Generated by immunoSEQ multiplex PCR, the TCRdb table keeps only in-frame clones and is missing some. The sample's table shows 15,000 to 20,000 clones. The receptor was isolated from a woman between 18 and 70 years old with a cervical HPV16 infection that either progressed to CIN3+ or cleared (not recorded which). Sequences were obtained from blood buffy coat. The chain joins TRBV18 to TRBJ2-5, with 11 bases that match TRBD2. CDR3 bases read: TGTGCCAGCTCACCAGGACTAGCGGGAGAGACC. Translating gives CASSPGLAGET. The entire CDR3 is CASSPGLAGETQYF. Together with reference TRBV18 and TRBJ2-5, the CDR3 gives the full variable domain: NAGVMQNPRHLVRRRGQEARLRCSPMKGHSHVYWYRQLPEEGLKFMVYLQKENIIDESGMPKERFSAEFPKEGPSILRIQQVVRGDSAAYFCASSPGLAGETQYFGPGTRLLVL.